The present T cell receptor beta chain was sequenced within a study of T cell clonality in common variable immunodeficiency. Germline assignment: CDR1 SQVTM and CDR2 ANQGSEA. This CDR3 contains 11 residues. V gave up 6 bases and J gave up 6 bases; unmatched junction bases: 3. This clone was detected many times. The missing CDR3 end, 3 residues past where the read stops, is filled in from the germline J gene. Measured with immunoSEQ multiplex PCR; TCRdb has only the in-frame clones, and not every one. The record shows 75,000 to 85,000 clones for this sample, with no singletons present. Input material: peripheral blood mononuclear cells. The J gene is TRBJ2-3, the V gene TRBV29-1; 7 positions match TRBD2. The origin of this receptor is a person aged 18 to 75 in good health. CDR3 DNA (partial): TGCAGCGTCGGGACTACCGATACG. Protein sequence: CSVGTTDT. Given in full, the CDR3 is CSVGTTDTQYF.